These 5 T cell receptor beta chains came from one sample sequenced in a study of blood T cell repertoires in COVID-19. Libraries were prepared by immunoSEQ multiplex PCR; TCRdb keeps only in-frame clonotypes and omits some of them. The data hold around 250,000 clones, with roughly 88% observed a single time. Sequenced material: PBMCs or T cells enriched from blood (not recorded which). The receptors shown here come from a woman in her 50s who had recovered from COVID-19.

The rearrangement joins TRBV6-5 to TRBJ1-1; D is unresolved. This CDR3 has 14 amino acids. Germline V gene sequence: CDR1 MNHEY, CDR2 SVGAGI. The ends were cut back, 6 bases at V and 0 bases at J, with 11 bases in the middle. The CDR3 coding sequence is TGTGCCAGCAGCCTTCTAGGTATGAACACTGAAGCTTTCTTT. It codes for CASSLLGMNTEAFF.

This clone was seen once. The rearrangement links TRBV6-2 or TRBV6-3 to TRBJ2-2; 8 bases align to TRBD2. J lost 2 bases, V lost 0 bases, and 5 bases had no gene match. Germline V gives CDR1 MNHEY, CDR2 SVGEGT. The CDR3 has 17 amino acids. CDR3 protein: CASSYSTGGVNTGELFF. The CDR3 region has the DNA TGTGCCAGCAGTTACTCGACCGGGGGGGTAAACACCGGGGAGCTGTTTTTT.

The V call is TRBV15, the J call TRBJ1-5, with 7 positions matching TRBD1. The CDR3 extends over 14 amino acids. With V trimmed by 2 bases and J by 8 bases, 6 bases remained unmatched. Germline assignment: CDR1 LNHNV and CDR2 YYDKDF (reference sequence). As DNA, the CDR3 is TGTGCCACCAGCAGACGACAGGGACGGAAGCCCCAGCATTTT. Protein product: CATSRRQGRKPQHF.

The gene calls are TRBV11-2 and TRBJ2-5; 10 positions agree with TRBD2. The CDR3 contains 17 residues. CDR1 is SGHAT and CDR2 is FQNNGV in the germline V gene. Unmatched junction bases numbered 9, after V lost 1 base and J lost 4 bases. The CDR3 region has the DNA TGTGCCAGCAGCTTAGGGGCTAGCGGGGGATTCGGAGAGACCCAGTACTTC. It yields the protein CASSLGASGGFGETQYF.

A note on this clone: This sample also contains other DNA sequences that code for the same CDR3. This chain connects TRBV28 to TRBJ2-1; D ambiguous. Deletions cut 6 bases from V and 0 bases from J, with 3 bases between. This CDR3 has 12 amino acids. Germline V gene sequence: CDR1 MDHEN, CDR2 SYDVKM. This CDR3 reads CASSLSYNEQFF. CDR3 nucleotides: TGTGCCAGCAGCCTCTCCTACAATGAGCAGTTCTTC.